The clone carrying this T cell receptor beta chain was seen a few times. This record comes from a study of response to subunit inactivated influenza vaccine. Trimming stripped 4 bases from V and 3 bases from J, with 11 bases between. From germline, CDR1 is SGHDT and CDR2 YYEEEE. The CDR3 loop spans 13 amino acids. In TCRdb, the RT-PCR reads were re-called with MiXCR into one record per CDR3 protein. The table lists 490,000 or so distinct CDR3 sequences, 7.5% to 8.5% of them singletons. This chain joins TRBV5-6 and TRBJ2-7, with D maybe TRBD2 (6 bases). The TCR was taken from a man aged 50 to 69 who received an inactivated influenza vaccine. Sequencing was performed on PBMCs from blood, taken 23 months after vaccination. CDR3 residues: CASSPSSGYEQYF. The CDR3 region has the DNA TGTGCCAGCAGCCCAAGTAGCGGCTACGAGCAGTACTTC. Combining the CDR3 with reference TRBV5-6 and TRBJ2-7 gives the whole variable domain DAGVTQSPTHLIKTRGQQVTLRCSPKSGHDTVSWYQQALGQGPQFIFQYYEEEERQRGNFPDRFSGHQFPNYSSELNVNALLLGDSALYLCASSPSSGYEQYFGPGTRLTVT.